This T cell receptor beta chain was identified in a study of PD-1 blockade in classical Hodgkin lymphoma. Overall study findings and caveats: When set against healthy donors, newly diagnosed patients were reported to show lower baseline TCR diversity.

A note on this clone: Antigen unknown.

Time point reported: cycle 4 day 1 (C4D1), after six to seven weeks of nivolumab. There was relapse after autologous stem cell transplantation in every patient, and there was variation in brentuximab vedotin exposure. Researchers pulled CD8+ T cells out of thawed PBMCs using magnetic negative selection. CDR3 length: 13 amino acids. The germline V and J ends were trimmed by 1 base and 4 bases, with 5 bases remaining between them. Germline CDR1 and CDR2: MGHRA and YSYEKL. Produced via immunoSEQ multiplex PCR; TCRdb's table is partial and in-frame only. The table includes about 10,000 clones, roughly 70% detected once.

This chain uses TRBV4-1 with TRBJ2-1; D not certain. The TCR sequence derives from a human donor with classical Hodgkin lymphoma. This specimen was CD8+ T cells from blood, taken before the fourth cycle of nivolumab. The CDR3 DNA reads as TGCGCCAGCAGCCAAGCCCTATACAATGAGCAGTTCTTC. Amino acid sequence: CASSQALYNEQFF.